Following are 14 T cell receptor beta chains from one sample sequenced in a study of blood T cell repertoires in COVID-19. This table comes from immunoSEQ multiplex PCR, and its TCRdb copy is limited to in-frame clones, with some not included. The top ten hold 1.6% of the sample, which has roughly 140,000 clones, less than 85% seen once. Sequenced material: PBMCs or T cells enriched from blood (not recorded which). The source is a woman aged 18-35 years who had been exposed to COVID-19.

This clone was observed a single time. The V call is TRBV28, the J call TRBJ1-1, with no clear D. With 8 bases removed from V and 6 bases from J, the gap between germline ends came to 16 bases. The germline gives CDR1 MDHEN, CDR2 SYDVKM. This CDR3 is 13 amino acids long. CDR3 sequence (DNA): TGTGCCAGCGGGCTGGCCGGGGTCCCTGAAGCTTTCTTT. Translating gives CASGLAGVPEAFF.

This rearrangement joins TRBV7-2 to TRBJ2-1, with 8 bases fitting TRBD1. The CDR3 covers 17 residues. Germline lookup yields CDR1 SGHTA and CDR2 FQGNSA. The V gene end was trimmed by 4 bases and the J gene end by 6 bases; junction bases not matched to a gene: 14. The chain's CDR3 is CASSSTYQGARLNEQFF. Written as DNA, the CDR3 is TGTGCCAGCAGCTCTACCTATCAGGGGGCGCGACTCAATGAGCAGTTCTTC.

V usage is TRBV9 and J usage is TRBJ1-2; D is undetermined. Per germline, CDR1 SGDLS and CDR2 YYNGEE. Trimming shortened V by 0 bases and J by 3 bases, and 9 bases separated the two germline ends. There are 14 residues in the CDR3. CDR3 bases: TGTGCCAGCAGCGTAGTTCCCGCGGACTATGGCTACACCTTC. This translates into CASSVVPADYGYTF.

V and J are TRBV28 and TRBJ2-1, with 7 bases matching TRBD1. The CDR3 has 14 amino acids. Losses at the gene ends were 7 bases for V and 4 bases for J; bases not matched to a gene: 7. CDR1 and CDR2 (germline): MDHEN, SYDVKM. CDR3 nucleotides: TGTGCCAGCAACCCGGGACAGTCATACAATGAGCAGTTCTTC. It encodes CASNPGQSYNEQFF. The complete variable domain, with remaining parts taken from reference TRBV28 and TRBJ2-1, reads DVKVTQSSRYLVKRTGEKVFLECVQDMDHENMFWYRQDPGLGLRLIYFSYDVKMKEKGDIPEGYSVSREKKERFSLILESASTNQTSMYLCASNPGQSYNEQFFGPGTRLTVL.

V gene TRBV5-1 combines with J gene TRBJ2-1; TRBD1 aligns across 9 bases. Per germline, CDR1 SGHRS and CDR2 YFSETQ. V was pared by 2 bases and J by 6 bases, with 3 bases of the junction left unmatched. The CDR3 has 14 amino acids. CDR3 DNA sequence: TGCGCCAGCAGCTTCGAGACAGGGGGCAATGAGCAGTTCTTC. Protein sequence: CASSFETGGNEQFF. The entire variable domain, with the rest obtained from reference TRBV5-1 and TRBJ2-1, is as follows: KAGVTQTPRYLIKTRGQQVTLSCSPISGHRSVSWYQQTPGQGLQFLFEYFSETQRNKGNFPGRFSGRQFSNSRSEMNVSTLELGDSALYLCASSFETGGNEQFFGPGTRLTVL.

A remark on this clone: Possible read error: a much larger clone is one base away. The rearrangement links TRBV7-8 to TRBJ2-5, with no clear D. This CDR3 contains 11 residues. Germline CDR1 and CDR2: SGHVS and FQNEAQ. V gave up 6 bases and J gave up 2 bases, with 4 bases separating them. The CDR3 region has the DNA TGTGCCAGCAGACAACAAGAGACCCAGTACTTC. This sequence encodes CASRQQETQYF.

J is TRBJ2-7 and V is TRBV15; perhaps TRBD1 as D (5 bases). Germline V gene sequence: CDR1 LNHNV, CDR2 YYDKDF (reference sequence). The V end lost 0 bases, the J end lost 0 bases, and 12 bases lay between the germline ends. The CDR3 length is 16 residues. This CDR3 reads CATSRDRLGDSYEQYF. CDR3 DNA sequence: TGTGCCACCAGCAGAGATCGCCTAGGGGACTCCTACGAGCAGTACTTC.

The V call is TRBV28, the J call TRBJ2-7; D remains unclear. Germline CDR1 MDHEN, CDR2 SYDVKM. Trimming removed 7 bases at V and 2 bases at J, with 21 bases between. The CDR3 spans 16 residues. CDR3 amino acids: CASNPIQAPKTYEQYF. The CDR3 nucleotides read TGTGCCAGCAACCCAATCCAAGCGCCTAAGACCTACGAGCAGTACTTC. The full variable domain, with the rest looked up from reference TRBV28 and TRBJ2-7, is DVKVTQSSRYLVKRTGEKVFLECVQDMDHENMFWYRQDPGLGLRLIYFSYDVKMKEKGDIPEGYSVSREKKERFSLILESASTNQTSMYLCASNPIQAPKTYEQYFGPGTRLTVT.

The chain recombines TRBV25-1 with TRBJ2-1; 8 bases are a match to TRBD2. This CDR3 has 15 amino acids. Germline V lookup: CDR1 MGHDK, CDR2 SYGVNS. Trimming removed 2 bases from V and 0 bases from J; junction bases left unmatched: 0. CDR3 loop: CASSEAGGSYNEQFF. For the CDR3, the DNA is TGTGCCAGCAGTGAAGCGGGAGGCTCCTACAATGAGCAGTTCTTC.

V and J are TRBV11-2 and TRBJ1-1; 7 nucleotides agree with TRBD1. The CDR3 runs 13 residues. Germline CDR1 reads SGHAT; CDR2 reads FQNNGV. V trimming: 3 bases; J trimming: 6 bases; junction bases outside the gene matches: 4. As DNA, the CDR3 is TGTGCCAGCAGCTTGGGCAGGGGGGCTGAAGCTTTCTTT. Encoded protein: CASSLGRGAEAFF.

The rearrangement links TRBV9 to TRBJ2-7, with 9 bases identical to TRBD2. CDR1 and CDR2 (germline): SGDLS, YYNGEE. V lost 3 bases and J lost 3; bases outside the gene matches: 10. This CDR3 contains 16 residues. DNA of the CDR3: TGTGCCAGCAGCGCAGAAGCTCTAGCGGGATACTACGAGCAGTACTTC. Protein sequence: CASSAEALAGYYEQYF.

The table lists this clone with a few counts. J is TRBJ2-1 and V is TRBV7-3, with 11 bases identical to TRBD2. Trimming removed 4 bases from V and 6 bases from J; junction bases left unmatched: 11. Germline-derived CDR1 and CDR2 are SGHTA and FQGTGA. The CDR3 has 17 residues. The CDR3 region has the DNA TGTGCCAGCAGCTCCTCACTAGGACTAGCGGGTTCCAATGAGCAGTTCTTC. Translating gives CASSSSLGLAGSNEQFF.

The chain carries TRBV28 and TRBJ1-1, with 11 bases fitting TRBD1. The V segment lost 5 bases and the J segment 4 bases; nucleotides outside the gene matches: 9. CDR3 length equals 16 residues. CDR1 MDHEN and CDR2 SYDVKM come from the germline V gene. This chain's CDR3 is CASSNWDRGVGTEAFF. In nucleotides, the CDR3 is TGTGCCAGCAGTAACTGGGACAGGGGGGTCGGCACTGAAGCTTTCTTT.

This chain links TRBV28 with TRBJ2-5; 7 bases align to TRBD1. CDR1 and CDR2 (germline): MDHEN, SYDVKM. This CDR3 has 13 amino acids. The ends lost 6 bases at V and 5 bases at J; junction bases unmatched: 6. This chain's CDR3 is CASSYDRDETQYF. The CDR3 coding sequence is TGTGCCAGCAGCTATGACAGGGACGAGACCCAGTACTTC.